Shown below are 21 T cell receptor beta chains from a single sample sequenced in a study of OX40 agonist ivuxolimab in advanced cancers. Here immunoSEQ multiplex PCR was the method, and the copy in TCRdb shows in-frame clones only, minus some. Among about 80,000 clones listed, 80% to 90% were seen once. Sequencing was performed on CD4+ or CD8+ T cells sorted from blood, taken in a trial of the OX40 agonist ivuxolimab. The receptors shown here come from an adult with an advanced solid tumor such as melanoma, head and neck, liver or kidney cancer.

This chain joins TRBV7-9 and TRBJ1-3, with 9 bases lining up with TRBD1. This CDR3 region has 17 residues. Losses at the gene ends were 2 bases for V and 1 base for J; bases not matched to a gene: 6. Germline assignment: CDR1 SEHNR and CDR2 FQNEAQ (reference sequence). The CDR3 DNA reads as TGTGCCAGCAGCTTAACAGGGGGCGTAGGTTCTGGAAACACCATATATTTT. Residues: CASSLTGGVGSGNTIYF.

This chain links TRBV7-2 with TRBJ1-2; a possible D gene is TRBD1 (6 bases). The V and J ends lost 5 bases and 4 bases respectively, with 14 bases between them. The CDR3 contains 14 residues. CDR1 is SGHTA and CDR2 is FQGNSA in the germline V gene. In nucleotides, the CDR3 is TGTGCCAGCAGCCCCGGCGCAGGGGCCTATGGCTACACCTTC. It specifies CASSPGAGAYGYTF.

This chain connects TRBV7-3 to TRBJ1-3; possible D gene TRBD1, 5 bases. From germline, CDR1 is SGHTA and CDR2 FQGTGA. The CDR3 has 16 amino acids. Trimming stripped 2 bases from V and 2 bases from J, with 13 bases between. The CDR3: CASSLGASGPGNTIYF. The CDR3 DNA follows: TGTGCCAGCAGCTTAGGGGCAAGCGGGCCTGGAAACACCATATATTTT.

The rearrangement links TRBV9 to TRBJ2-3; 12 bases fit TRBD2. The germline V gene has CDR1 SGDLS and CDR2 YYNGEE. This CDR3 comprises 16 residues. V trimming: 4 bases; J trimming: 4 bases; junction bases outside the gene matches: 7. This CDR3 is CASSPRLAGVSDTQYF. The CDR3 nucleotides read TGTGCCAGCAGCCCGAGACTAGCGGGAGTCTCAGATACGCAGTATTTT. Complete variable domain (other parts from reference TRBV9 and TRBJ2-3): DSGVTQTPKHLITATGQRVTLRCSPRSGDLSVYWYQQSLDQGLQFLIQYYNGEERAKGNILERFSAQQFPDLHSELNLSSLELGDSALYFCASSPRLAGVSDTQYFGPGTRLTVL.

The V and J genes are TRBV19 and TRBJ2-4; D is undetermined. This CDR3 region has 16 residues. V dropped 5 bases and J dropped 0 bases, with 14 bases sitting between them. The germline gives CDR1 LNHDA, CDR2 SQIVND (reference sequence). CDR3 nucleotide sequence: TGTGCCAGTAGTTCCACGGGCAGTCTAGCCAAAAACATTCAGTACTTC. Residues: CASSSTGSLAKNIQYF.

The rearrangement links TRBV6-1 to TRBJ2-7, with D perhaps TRBD1 (6 bases). Germline V gives CDR1 MNHNS, CDR2 SASEGT. Trimming took off 3 bases at V and 2 bases at J, with 14 bases between the two ends. CDR3 length: 15 residues. This CDR3 is CASSDGTGFPYEQYF. The DNA of the CDR3 is TGTGCCAGCAGTGACGGAACAGGGTTTCCCTACGAGCAGTACTTC.

As to this clone: At one end the junction does not follow the germline gene, possibly because of a read error. Other DNA sequences within the sample encode an identical CDR3. This chain connects TRBV12-5 to TRBJ2-2; 7 nucleotides agree with TRBD1. The CDR3 spans 15 residues. Germline values: CDR1 LGHNT, CDR2 FRNRAP. CDR3 DNA sequence: TGTGCTAGTGGTTTGAACAGGGGCTCCGCCGGGGAGCTGTTCTTT. This sequence encodes CASGLNRGSAGELFF.

The sample holds one count of this clone. The V and J genes are TRBV6-5 and TRBJ2-2; D gene uncertain. Germline CDR1 and CDR2: MNHEY and SVGAGI. The V end lost 0 bases, the J end lost 7 bases, and 3 bases lay between the germline ends. The CDR3 length is 12 residues. CDR3 in DNA: TGTGCCAGCAGTTACTCAGGCGGGGAGCTGTTTTTT. Amino acids: CASSYSGGELFF.

This clone was found once. The V call is TRBV19, the J call TRBJ1-6; D might be TRBD1 (6 bases). The CDR3 runs 14 residues. With 5 bases removed from V and 9 bases from J, the gap between germline ends came to 14 bases. Germline V CDR1 and CDR2: LNHDA, SQIVND (reference sequence). CDR3 amino acids: CASSQRTAGSPLHF. CDR3 coding DNA: TGTGCCAGTAGTCAACGGACAGCTGGTTCACCCCTCCACTTT.

The chain has TRBV9 and TRBJ2-3, with D possibly TRBD2 on 6 matching bases. Looked up from germline, CDR1 is SGDLS and CDR2 is YYNGEE. The CDR3 spans 13 residues. Trimming shortened V by 5 bases and J by 2 bases, and 9 bases separated the two germline ends. CDR3 residues: CASRGLNTDTQYF. DNA of the CDR3: TGTGCCAGCAGGGGACTGAACACAGATACGCAGTATTTT.

The rearrangement links TRBV7-9 to TRBJ2-2; TRBD2 is a possible D gene (5 bases). V was cut by 2 bases and J by 1 base, with 11 bases left in between. Germline lookup yields CDR1 SEHNR and CDR2 FQNEAQ (reference sequence). CDR3 length: 16 amino acids. The CDR3 DNA follows: TGTGCCAGCAGCTTAAGAGGCCGGGGGAACACCGGGGAGCTGTTTTTT. It yields the protein CASSLRGRGNTGELFF.

J is TRBJ2-1 and V is TRBV5-1, with 10 bases that match TRBD2. The V and J ends lost 6 bases and 9 bases, in that order; junction bases with no gene match: 12. Per germline, CDR1 SGHRS and CDR2 YFSETQ. This CDR3 region has 15 residues. The CDR3: CASTLTAGGPGEQFF. In DNA form, the CDR3 reads TGCGCCAGCACCCTAACAGCGGGAGGGCCCGGTGAGCAGTTCTTC.

This chain connects TRBV7-9 to TRBJ2-7, with TRBD2 matching 9 bases. Germline V gene data show CDR1 as SEHNR and CDR2 as FQNEAQ (reference sequence). The ends lost 3 bases at V and 5 bases at J; junction bases unmatched: 8. The CDR3 contains 15 residues. The CDR3 coding sequence is TGTGCCAGCAGCTTTATAAGCGGGGGGTTGAACGAGCAGTACTTC. Its protein product is CASSFISGGLNEQYF.

The chain uses TRBV2 and TRBJ2-7; D ambiguous. This CDR3 spans 14 amino acids. Germline V gene lookup returns CDR1 SNHLY and CDR2 FYNNEI. The ends were cut back, 10 bases at V and 5 bases at J, with 21 bases in the middle. The CDR3 here is CATSSLGFANEQYF. CDR3 coding DNA: TGTGCCACTAGTTCCCTCGGGTTTGCAAACGAGCAGTACTTC. Based on the CDR3 plus reference TRBV2 and TRBJ2-7, the full variable domain is EPEVTQTPSHQVTQMGQEVILRCVPISNHLYFYWYRQILGQKVEFLVSFYNNEISEKSEIFDDQFSVERPDGSNFTLKIRSTKLEDSAMYFCATSSLGFANEQYFGPGTRLTVT.

The chain employs TRBV6-6 and TRBJ1-2; 7 nucleotides line up with TRBD1. CDR1 is MNHNY, CDR2 SVGAGI, per germline (reference sequence). V shed 5 bases, J shed 8 bases, and the junction held 8 bases outside the gene matches. This CDR3 is built from 13 residues. CDR3 loop: CASSASKGGGYTF. CDR3 nucleotides: TGTGCCAGCAGTGCGTCGAAAGGGGGCGGCTACACCTTC.

The chain links TRBV5-6 to TRBJ1-1; possibly TRBD1 for D (6 bases). Germline V lookup: CDR1 SGHDT, CDR2 YYEEEE. Deletions cut 4 bases from V and 1 base from J, with 14 bases between. The CDR3 is 15 residues long. The CDR3 DNA is TGTGCCAGCAGCCCCCCGGGACACACGAACACTGAAGCTTTCTTT. It is translated as CASSPPGHTNTEAFF.

This sequence joins TRBV7-9 and TRBJ2-1; D could derive from TRBD1 or TRBD2 (6 bases each). The CDR3 contains 14 residues. Germline CDR1 is SEHNR and CDR2 is FQNEAQ (reference sequence). V lost 8 bases and J lost 4, with 15 bases in between. CDR3 region: CASGTGAPYNEQFF. CDR3 coding DNA: TGTGCCAGCGGGACGGGGGCCCCATACAATGAGCAGTTCTTC. The full variable domain, rest sourced from reference TRBV7-9 and TRBJ2-1, is DTGVSQNPRHKITKRGQNVTFRCDPISEHNRLYWYRQTLGQGPEFLTYFQNEAQLEKSRLLSDRFSAERPKGSFSTLEIQRTEQGDSAMYLCASGTGAPYNEQFFGPGTRLTVL.

The chain links TRBV21-1 to TRBJ1-1; TRBD1 is taken as the D call from the table, unchecked against the DNA. TRBV21-1 is a listed pseudogene. The CDR3 loop spans 20 amino acids. CDR3 loop: CASSKYGAGEETGGNTEAFF. The CDR3, as DNA: TGTGCCAGCAGCAAATATGGCGCTGGGGAGGAAACAGGGGGCAACACTGAAGCTTTCTTT.

This clone showed up just a few times. The chain employs TRBV2 and TRBJ1-6; D uncertain. Per the germline V gene, CDR1 is SNHLY and CDR2 is FYNNEI. Trimming shortened V by 7 bases and J by 2 bases, and 9 bases separated the two germline ends. This CDR3 has 14 amino acids. In DNA, the CDR3 is TGTGCCAGCAAAAGAGGGACCTATAATTCACCCCTCCACTTT. This sequence encodes CASKRGTYNSPLHF.

The rearrangement links TRBV5-4 to TRBJ2-2; D is perhaps TRBD2 (6 bases). V was trimmed by 1 base and J by 4 bases, leaving 11 bases between them. The CDR3 runs 15 residues. Germline lookup yields CDR1 SGHNT and CDR2 YYREEE (reference sequence). CDR3 sequence reads: CASSLNRRGTGELFF. The CDR3 coding sequence is TGTGCCAGCAGCTTGAACAGGAGGGGCACCGGGGAGCTGTTTTTT.

In its sample, this clone was seen a few times. The V call is TRBV12-5, the J call TRBJ2-3; TRBD2 matches at 7 bases. This CDR3 has 15 amino acids. V shed 6 bases and J 2 bases; nucleotides not matched to a gene: 8. CDR1 and CDR2 from the germline V gene are LGHNT and FRNRAP. In nucleotides, the CDR3 is TGTGCTAGTGGGACCGGGGACTACCACACAGATACGCAGTATTTT. Residues: CASGTGDYHTDTQYF.